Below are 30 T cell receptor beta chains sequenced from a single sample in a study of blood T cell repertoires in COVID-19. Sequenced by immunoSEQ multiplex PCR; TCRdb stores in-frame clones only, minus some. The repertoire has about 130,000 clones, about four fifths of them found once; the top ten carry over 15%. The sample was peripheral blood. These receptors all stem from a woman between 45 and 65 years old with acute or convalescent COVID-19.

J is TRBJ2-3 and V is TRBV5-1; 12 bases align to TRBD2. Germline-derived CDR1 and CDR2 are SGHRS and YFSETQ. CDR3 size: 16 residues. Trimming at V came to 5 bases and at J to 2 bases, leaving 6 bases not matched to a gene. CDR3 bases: TGCGCCAGCAGACTAGCGGGGGGTGGTAACACAGATACGCAGTATTTT. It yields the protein CASRLAGGGNTDTQYF.

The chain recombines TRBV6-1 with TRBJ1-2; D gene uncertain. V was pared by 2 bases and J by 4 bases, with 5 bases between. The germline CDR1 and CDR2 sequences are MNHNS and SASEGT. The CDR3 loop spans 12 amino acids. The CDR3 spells CASSEPGYGYTF. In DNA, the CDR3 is TGTGCCAGCAGTGAACCGGGCTATGGCTACACCTTC.

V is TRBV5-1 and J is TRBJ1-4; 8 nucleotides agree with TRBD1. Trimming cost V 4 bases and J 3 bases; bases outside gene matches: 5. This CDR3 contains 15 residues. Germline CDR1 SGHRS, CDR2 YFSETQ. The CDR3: CASSGQGAANEKLFF. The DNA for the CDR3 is TGCGCCAGCAGCGGTCAGGGGGCGGCTAATGAAAAACTGTTTTTT.

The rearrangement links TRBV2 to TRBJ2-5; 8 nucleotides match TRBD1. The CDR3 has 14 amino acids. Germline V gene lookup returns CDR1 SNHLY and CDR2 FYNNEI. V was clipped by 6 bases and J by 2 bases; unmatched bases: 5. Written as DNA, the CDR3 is TGTGCCAGCAGCGGGACAGGAAAACAAGAGACCCAGTACTTC. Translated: CASSGTGKQETQYF.

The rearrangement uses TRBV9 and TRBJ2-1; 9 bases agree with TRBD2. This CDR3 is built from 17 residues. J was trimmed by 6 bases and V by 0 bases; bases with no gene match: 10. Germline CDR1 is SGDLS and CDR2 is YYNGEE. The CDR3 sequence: CASSVAGTGLAGNEQFF. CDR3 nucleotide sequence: TGTGCCAGCAGCGTAGCCGGTACGGGACTAGCAGGCAATGAGCAGTTCTTC.

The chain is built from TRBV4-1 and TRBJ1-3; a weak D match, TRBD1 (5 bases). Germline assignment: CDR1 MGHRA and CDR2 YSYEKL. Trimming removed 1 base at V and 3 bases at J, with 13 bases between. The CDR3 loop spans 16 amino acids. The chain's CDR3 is CASSQGGTLYGNTIYF. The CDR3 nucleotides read TGCGCCAGCAGCCAAGGAGGGACTCTTTATGGAAACACCATATATTTT.

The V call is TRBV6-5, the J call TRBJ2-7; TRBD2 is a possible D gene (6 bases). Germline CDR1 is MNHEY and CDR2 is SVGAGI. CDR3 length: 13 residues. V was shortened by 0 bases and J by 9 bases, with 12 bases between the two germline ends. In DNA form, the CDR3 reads TGTGCCAGCAGTTACTCTCCTGGCGGGGCGCAGTACTTC. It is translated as CASSYSPGGAQYF.

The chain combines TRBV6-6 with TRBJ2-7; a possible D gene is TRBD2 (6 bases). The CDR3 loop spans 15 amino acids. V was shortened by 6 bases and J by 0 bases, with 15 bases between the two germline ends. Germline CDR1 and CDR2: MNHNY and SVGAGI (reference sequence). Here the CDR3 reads CASRQILSGSYEQYF. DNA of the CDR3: TGTGCCAGCAGGCAAATCCTTAGCGGCTCCTACGAGCAGTACTTC.

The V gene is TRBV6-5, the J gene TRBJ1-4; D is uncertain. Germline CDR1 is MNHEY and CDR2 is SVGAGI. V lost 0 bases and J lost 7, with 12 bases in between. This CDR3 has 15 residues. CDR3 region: CASSYSNSATEKLFF. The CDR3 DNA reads TGTGCCAGCAGTTACTCGAACTCAGCGACTGAAAAACTGTTTTTT.

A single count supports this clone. In DNA, the CDR3 is TGCAGCGTTGTCGAACCGGGACAGGGGGTAACAGGAGCTTTCTTT. As protein: CSVVEPGQGVTGAFF. The chain carries TRBV29-1 and TRBJ1-1; 11 bases are a match to TRBD1. This CDR3 contains 15 residues. Germline CDR1 reads SQVTM; CDR2 reads ANQGSEA. The V segment lost 4 bases and the J segment 10 bases; nucleotides outside the gene matches: 14.

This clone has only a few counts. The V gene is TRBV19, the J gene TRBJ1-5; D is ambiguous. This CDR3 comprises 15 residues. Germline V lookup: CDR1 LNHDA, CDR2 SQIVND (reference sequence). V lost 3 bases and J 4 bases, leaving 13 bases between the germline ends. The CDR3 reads CASSIVALVNQPQHF. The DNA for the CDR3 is TGTGCCAGTAGTATTGTAGCATTGGTGAATCAGCCCCAGCATTTT.

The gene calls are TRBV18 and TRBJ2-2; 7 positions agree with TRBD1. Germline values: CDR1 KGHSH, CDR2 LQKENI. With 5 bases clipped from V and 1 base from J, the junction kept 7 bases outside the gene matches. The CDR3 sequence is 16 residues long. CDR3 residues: CASSATGDLNTGELFF. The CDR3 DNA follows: TGTGCCAGCTCAGCCACAGGGGATCTGAACACCGGGGAGCTGTTTTTT.

Here the CDR3 reads CASSFPGGEAFF. The DNA of the CDR3 is TGTGCCAGCAGTTTTCCAGGGGGCGAAGCTTTCTTT. This chain links TRBV12-3 or TRBV12-4 with TRBJ1-1; TRBD1 aligns across 8 bases. This CDR3 spans 12 amino acids. V trimming: 3 bases; J trimming: 8 bases; junction bases outside the gene matches: 2.

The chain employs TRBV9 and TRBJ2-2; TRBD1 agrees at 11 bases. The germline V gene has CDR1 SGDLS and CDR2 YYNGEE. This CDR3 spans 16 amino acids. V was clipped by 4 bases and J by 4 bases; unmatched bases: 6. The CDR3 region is CASSYGQGAGTGELFF. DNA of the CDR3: TGTGCCAGCAGCTACGGACAGGGGGCAGGCACCGGGGAGCTGTTTTTT.

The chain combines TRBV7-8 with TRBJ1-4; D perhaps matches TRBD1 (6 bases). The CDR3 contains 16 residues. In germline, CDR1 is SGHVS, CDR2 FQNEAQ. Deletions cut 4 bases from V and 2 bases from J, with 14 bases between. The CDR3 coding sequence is TGTGCCAGCAGCTCAAAACCAGGGGTGACTAATGAAAAACTGTTTTTT. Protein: CASSSKPGVTNEKLFF.

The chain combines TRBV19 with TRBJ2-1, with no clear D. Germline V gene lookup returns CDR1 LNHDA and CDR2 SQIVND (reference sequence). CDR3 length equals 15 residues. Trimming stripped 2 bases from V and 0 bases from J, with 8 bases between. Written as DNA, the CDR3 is TGTGCCAGTAGTATAACAAGAAGCTCCTACAATGAGCAGTTCTTC. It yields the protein CASSITRSSYNEQFF.

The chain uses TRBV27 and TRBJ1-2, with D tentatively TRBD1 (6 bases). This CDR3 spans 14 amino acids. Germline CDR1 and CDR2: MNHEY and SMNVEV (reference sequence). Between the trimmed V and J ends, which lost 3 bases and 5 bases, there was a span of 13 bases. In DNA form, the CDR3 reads TGTGCCAGCAGTTTCCCCCGGGGGGCATATGGCTACACCTTC. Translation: CASSFPRGAYGYTF.

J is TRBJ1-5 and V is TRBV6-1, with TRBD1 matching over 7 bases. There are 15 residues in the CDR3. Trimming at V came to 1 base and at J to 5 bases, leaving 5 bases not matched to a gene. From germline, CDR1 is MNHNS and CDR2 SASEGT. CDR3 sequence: CASSEVTGRDQPQHF. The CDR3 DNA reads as TGTGCCAGCAGTGAAGTGACAGGGCGGGATCAGCCCCAGCATTTT.

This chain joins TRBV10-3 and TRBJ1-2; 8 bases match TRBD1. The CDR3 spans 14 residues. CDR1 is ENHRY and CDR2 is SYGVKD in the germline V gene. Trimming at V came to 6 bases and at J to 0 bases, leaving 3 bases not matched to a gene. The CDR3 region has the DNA TGTGCCATCAGGGGGACAGGAGCTAACTATGGCTACACCTTC. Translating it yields CAIRGTGANYGYTF.

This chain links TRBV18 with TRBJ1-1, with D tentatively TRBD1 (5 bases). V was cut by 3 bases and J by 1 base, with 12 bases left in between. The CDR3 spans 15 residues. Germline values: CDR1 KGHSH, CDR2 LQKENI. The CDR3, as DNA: TGTGCCAGCTCACCGGTAACCGGACAGAACACTGAAGCTTTCTTT. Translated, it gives CASSPVTGQNTEAFF.

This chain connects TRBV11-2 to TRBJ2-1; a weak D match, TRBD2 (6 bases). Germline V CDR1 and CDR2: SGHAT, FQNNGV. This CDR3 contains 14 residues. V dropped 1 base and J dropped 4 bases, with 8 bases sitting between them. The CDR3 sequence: CASSLAGVYNEQFF. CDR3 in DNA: TGTGCCAGCAGCTTAGCGGGGGTTTACAATGAGCAGTTCTTC.

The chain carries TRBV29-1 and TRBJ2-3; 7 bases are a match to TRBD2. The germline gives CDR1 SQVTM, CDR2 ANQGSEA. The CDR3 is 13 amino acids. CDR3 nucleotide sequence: TGCAGTCCCCTCGTGGGGGGGACAGATACGCAGTATTTT. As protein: CSPLVGGTDTQYF.

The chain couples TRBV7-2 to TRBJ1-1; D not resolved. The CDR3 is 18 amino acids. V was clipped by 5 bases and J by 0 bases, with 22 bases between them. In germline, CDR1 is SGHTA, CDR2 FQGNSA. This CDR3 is CASSPETIPLNMNTEAFF. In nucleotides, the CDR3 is TGTGCCAGCAGCCCCGAAACTATCCCACTAAACATGAACACTGAAGCTTTCTTT.

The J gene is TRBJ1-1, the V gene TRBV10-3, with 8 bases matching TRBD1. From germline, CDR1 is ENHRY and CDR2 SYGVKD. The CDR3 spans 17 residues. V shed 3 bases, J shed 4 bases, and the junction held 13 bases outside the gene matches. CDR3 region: CAISEPGKTGGVTEAFF. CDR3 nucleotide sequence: TGTGCCATCAGTGAACCCGGGAAAACAGGGGGAGTCACTGAAGCTTTCTTT.

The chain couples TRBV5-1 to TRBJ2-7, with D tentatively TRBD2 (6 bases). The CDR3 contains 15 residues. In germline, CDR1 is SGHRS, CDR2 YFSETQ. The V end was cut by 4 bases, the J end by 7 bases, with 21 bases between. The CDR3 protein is CASSHQRAGIWEQYF. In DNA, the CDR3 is TGCGCCAGCAGCCATCAAAGGGCGGGGATCTGGGAGCAGTACTTC.

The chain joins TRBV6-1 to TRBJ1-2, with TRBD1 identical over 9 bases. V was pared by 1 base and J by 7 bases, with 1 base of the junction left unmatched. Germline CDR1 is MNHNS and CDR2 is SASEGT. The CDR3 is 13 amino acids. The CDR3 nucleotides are TGTGCCAGCAGTGAAGGGACAGGGGTTGGCTACACCTTC. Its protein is CASSEGTGVGYTF.

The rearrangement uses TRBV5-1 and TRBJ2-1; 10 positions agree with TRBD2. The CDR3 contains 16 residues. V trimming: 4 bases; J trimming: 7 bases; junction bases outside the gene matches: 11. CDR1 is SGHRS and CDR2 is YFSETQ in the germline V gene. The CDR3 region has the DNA TGCGCCAGCAGCATGGGTAGCGGGGGGTTGTTGAATGAGCAGTTCTTC. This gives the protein CASSMGSGGLLNEQFF.

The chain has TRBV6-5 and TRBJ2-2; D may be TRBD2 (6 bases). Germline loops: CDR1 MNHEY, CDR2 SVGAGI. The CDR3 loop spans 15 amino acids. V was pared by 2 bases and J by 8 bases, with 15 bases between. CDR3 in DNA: TGTGCCAGCAGTTACCGGCGGGGCGGAGGGGGGGAGCTGTTTTTT. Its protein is CASSYRRGGGGELFF.

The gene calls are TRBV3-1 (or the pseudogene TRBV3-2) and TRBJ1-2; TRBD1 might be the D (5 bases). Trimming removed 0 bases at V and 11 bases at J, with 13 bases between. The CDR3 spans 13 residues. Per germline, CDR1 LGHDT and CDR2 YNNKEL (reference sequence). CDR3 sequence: CASSQDPDTGYTF. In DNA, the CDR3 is TGTGCCAGCAGCCAAGATCCGGACACTGGGTACACCTTC.

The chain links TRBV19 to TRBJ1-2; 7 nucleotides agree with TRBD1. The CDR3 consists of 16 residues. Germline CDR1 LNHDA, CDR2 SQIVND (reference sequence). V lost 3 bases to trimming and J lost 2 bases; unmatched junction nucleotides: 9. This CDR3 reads CASSITVLDRNYGYTF. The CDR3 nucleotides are TGTGCCAGTAGTATTACAGTCTTGGACAGGAACTATGGCTACACCTTC.